This T cell receptor (beta chain) was retrieved from a study of T-cell memory formation after mild COVID-19. Notes on the study in general: Of the contracting clones, CD4+ ones lay mainly in CM and EM, and CD8+ ones in EMRA. Among clones contracting day 15 to 85, CD4/CD8 was balanced, whereas later expanders leaned CD4+.

Each CDR3 protein gets one entry after TCRdb re-called the 5' RACE reads with MiXCR. The sample lists a few hundred thousand distinct CDR3 sequences, approximately 19% occurring once. This clonotype was seen a handful of times. What it recognizes is unknown. Germline CDR1 and CDR2: MRHNA and SNTAGT. The CDR3 consists of 16 residues. V was clipped by 0 bases and J by 3 bases, with 12 bases between them. This clonotype was sampled from a man aged 18 to 29 who had mild COVID-19 (a few samples of this study predate the infection). Cell type and time point are not known. Sequenced sample: PBMCs or a T cell subset sorted from them (not recorded which). This rearrangement joins TRBV6-4 to TRBJ2-1, with D possibly being TRBD1 or TRBD2 (5 bases each). As DNA, the CDR3 is TGTGCCAGCAGTGACTCGGGGGTATTTGGCTACAATGAGCAGTTCTTC. It yields the protein CASSDSGVFGYNEQFF.